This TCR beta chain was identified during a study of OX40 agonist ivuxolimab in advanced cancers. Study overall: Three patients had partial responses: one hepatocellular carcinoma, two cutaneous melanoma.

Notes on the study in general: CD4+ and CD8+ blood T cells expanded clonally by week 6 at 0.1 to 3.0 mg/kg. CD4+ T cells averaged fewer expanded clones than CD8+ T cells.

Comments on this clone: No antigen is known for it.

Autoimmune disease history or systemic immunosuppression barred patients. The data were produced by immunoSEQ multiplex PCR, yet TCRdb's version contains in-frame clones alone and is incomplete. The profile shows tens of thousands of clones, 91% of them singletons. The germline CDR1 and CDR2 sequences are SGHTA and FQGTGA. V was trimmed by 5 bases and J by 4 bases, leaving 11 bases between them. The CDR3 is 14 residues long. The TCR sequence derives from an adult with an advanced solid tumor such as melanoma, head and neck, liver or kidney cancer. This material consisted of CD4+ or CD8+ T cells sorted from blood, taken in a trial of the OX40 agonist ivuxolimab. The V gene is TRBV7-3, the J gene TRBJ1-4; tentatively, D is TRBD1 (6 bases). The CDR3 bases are TGTGCCAGCAGCCGAGACAGGAATAATGAAAAACTGTTTTTT. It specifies CASSRDRNNEKLFF.